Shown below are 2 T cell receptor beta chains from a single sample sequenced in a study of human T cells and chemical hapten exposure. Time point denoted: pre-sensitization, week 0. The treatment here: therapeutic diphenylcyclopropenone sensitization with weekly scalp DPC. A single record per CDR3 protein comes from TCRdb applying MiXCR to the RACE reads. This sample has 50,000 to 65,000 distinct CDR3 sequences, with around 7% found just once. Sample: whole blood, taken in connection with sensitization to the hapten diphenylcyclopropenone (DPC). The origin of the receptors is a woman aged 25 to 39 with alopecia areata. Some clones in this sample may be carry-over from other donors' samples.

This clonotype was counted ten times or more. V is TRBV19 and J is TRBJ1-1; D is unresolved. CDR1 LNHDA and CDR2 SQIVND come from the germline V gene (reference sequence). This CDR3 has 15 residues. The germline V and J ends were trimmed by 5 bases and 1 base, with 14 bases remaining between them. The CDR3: CASSGVDRGNTEAFF. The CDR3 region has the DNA TGTGCCAGTAGTGGCGTTGATCGGGGGAACACTGAAGCTTTCTTT.

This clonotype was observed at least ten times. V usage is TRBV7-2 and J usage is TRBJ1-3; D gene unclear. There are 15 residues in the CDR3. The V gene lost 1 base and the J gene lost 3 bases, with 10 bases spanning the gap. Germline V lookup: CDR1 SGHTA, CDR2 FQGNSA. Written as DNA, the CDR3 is TGTGCCAGCAGCTTAGGCGGGCTTGGTGGAAACACCATATATTTT. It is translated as CASSLGGLGGNTIYF.